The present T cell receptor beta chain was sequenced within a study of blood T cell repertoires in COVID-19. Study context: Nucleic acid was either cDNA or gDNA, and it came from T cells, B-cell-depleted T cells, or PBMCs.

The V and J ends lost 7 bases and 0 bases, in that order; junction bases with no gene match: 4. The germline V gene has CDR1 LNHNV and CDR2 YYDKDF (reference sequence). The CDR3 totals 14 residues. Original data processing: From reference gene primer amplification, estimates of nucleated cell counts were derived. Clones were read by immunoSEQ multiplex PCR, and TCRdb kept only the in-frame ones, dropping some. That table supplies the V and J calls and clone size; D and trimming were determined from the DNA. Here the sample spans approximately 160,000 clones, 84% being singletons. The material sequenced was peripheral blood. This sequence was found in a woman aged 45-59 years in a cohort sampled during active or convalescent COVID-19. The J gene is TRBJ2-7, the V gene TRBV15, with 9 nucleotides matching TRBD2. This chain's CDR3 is CATNSGGSSYEQYF. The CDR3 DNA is TGTGCCACCAACAGCGGGGGGAGCTCCTACGAGCAGTACTTC.